The 5 T cell receptor beta chains below all came from one sample that was sequenced in a study of T cell responses to AZD1222 COVID-19 vaccine. Some clones are missing from TCRdb's copy, which holds only in-frame ones; the method was immunoSEQ multiplex PCR. The sample lists about 150,000 clones, 85% to 95% occurring once. This specimen was peripheral blood, taken on day 0 of AZD1222 vaccination. The source is an adult in good health.

The rearrangement uses TRBV7-9 and TRBJ2-4; 8 nucleotides agree with TRBD1. In germline, CDR1 is SEHNR, CDR2 FQNEAQ (reference sequence). This CDR3 has 13 residues. V shed 4 bases and J 8 bases; nucleotides not matched to a gene: 4. CDR3 nucleotides: TGTGCCAGCAGCTCGGACAGGGAGGACATTCAGTACTTC. It specifies CASSSDREDIQYF.

This clone occurred once. The chain recombines TRBV19 with TRBJ2-3, with a tentative D call TRBD2 (6 bases). V was cut by 3 bases and J by 4 bases, with 11 bases left in between. This CDR3 region has 14 residues. CDR1 is LNHDA, CDR2 SQIVND, per germline (reference sequence). The CDR3 spells CASSIGGAADTQYF. In nucleotides, the CDR3 is TGTGCCAGTAGTATCGGGGGTGCGGCAGATACGCAGTATTTT.

V usage is TRBV9 and J usage is TRBJ1-2; D is possibly TRBD1 (5 bases). Trimming took 3 bases from V and 5 from J, leaving 11 bases between them. This CDR3 has 13 amino acids. Germline V gives CDR1 SGDLS, CDR2 YYNGEE. This chain's CDR3 is CASSGRVQYGYTF. As DNA, the CDR3 is TGTGCCAGCAGCGGCAGGGTGCAGTATGGCTACACCTTC.

This chain joins TRBV7-8 and TRBJ1-6, with TRBD1 matching 7 bases. From germline, CDR1 is SGHVS and CDR2 FQNEAQ. The CDR3 sequence is 19 residues long. Trimming cost V 1 base and J 4 bases; bases outside gene matches: 13. The CDR3 DNA reads TGTGCCAGCAGCTTAGTCCGGGGGGTCAGGGGGAGTTATAATTCACCCCTCCACTTT. This encodes CASSLVRGVRGSYNSPLHF.

The chain is built from TRBV6-2 or TRBV6-3 and TRBJ1-2; D uncertain. Germline CDR1 and CDR2: MNHEY and SVGEGT. The CDR3 length is 13 residues. The V end lost 5 bases, the J end lost 7 bases, and 14 bases lay between the germline ends. CDR3 protein: CASSGAVSGGYTF. CDR3 in DNA: TGTGCCAGCAGTGGCGCGGTCTCGGGTGGCTACACCTTC.